The 9 T cell receptor beta chains in this list originate from one sample, sequenced in a study of cytomegalovirus exposure and HLA in healthy donors. Use of 60 Vbeta and 13 Jbeta primers characterized the PCR. TCRdb keeps only in-frame clones here, not all; method: immunoSEQ multiplex PCR. In total, the table holds more than 90,000 clones. The sample consisted of PBMCs. The receptors were sampled from a man aged 35 to 55 in good health and CMV-seropositive.

The genes are TRBV27 and TRBJ1-1, with D tentatively TRBD1 (6 bases). Germline CDR1 reads MNHEY; CDR2 reads SMNVEV (reference sequence). Trimming took off 0 bases at V and 1 base at J, with 9 bases between the two ends. The CDR3 length is 15 residues. CDR3 sequence reads: CASSLSDSPNTEAFF. As DNA, the CDR3 is TGTGCCAGCAGTTTATCGGACAGCCCGAACACTGAAGCTTTCTTT.

The rearrangement joins TRBV7-3 to TRBJ1-1; weak D call: TRBD1 (6 bases). The CDR3 is 14 amino acids. Germline lookup yields CDR1 SGHTA and CDR2 FQGTGA. The V end lost 5 bases, the J end lost 3 bases, and 13 bases lay between the germline ends. DNA for the CDR3: TGTGCCAGCAGCGTGCAGGGGAGGGACACTGAAGCTTTCTTT. Residues: CASSVQGRDTEAFF. The full variable domain, completed using reference TRBV7-3 and TRBJ1-1, is GAGVSQTPSNKVTEKGKYVELRCDPISGHTALYWYRQSLGQGPEFLIYFQGTGAADDSGLPNDRFFAVRPEGSVSTLKIQRTERGDSAVYLCASSVQGRDTEAFFGQGTRLTVV.

The gene calls are TRBV18 and TRBJ1-1; 9 bases are a match to TRBD1. Germline V gene lookup returns CDR1 KGHSH and CDR2 LQKENI. The trim removed 0 bases at V and 7 bases at J, leaving 6 bases unmatched. This CDR3 has 15 residues. In DNA, the CDR3 is TGTGCCAGCTCACCACCGGGACAGGGATACGGTGAAGCTTTCTTT. Translation: CASSPPGQGYGEAFF.

V is TRBV5-6 and J is TRBJ2-5, with D uncertain. The CDR3 has 12 residues. Between the trimmed V and J ends, which lost 0 bases and 5 bases, there was a span of 5 bases. In germline, CDR1 is SGHDT, CDR2 YYEEEE. For the CDR3, the DNA is TGTGCCAGCAGCTTGGCTTCTGAGACCCAGTACTTC. It yields the protein CASSLASETQYF.

The J gene is TRBJ1-3, the V gene TRBV5-1; D is perhaps TRBD1 (5 bases). Looked up from germline, CDR1 is SGHRS and CDR2 is YFSETQ. The CDR3 has 14 residues. V was pared by 7 bases and J by 8 bases, with 19 bases between. The CDR3 here is CASADGGLFDTIYF. DNA for the CDR3: TGCGCCAGCGCGGACGGGGGGTTGTTTGACACCATATATTTT.

The J gene is TRBJ2-7, the V gene TRBV9; the D gene is possibly TRBD1 (6 bases). The V end was cut by 0 bases, the J end by 7 bases, with 14 bases between. The CDR3 covers 14 residues. Germline CDR1 reads SGDLS; CDR2 reads YYNGEE. The CDR3, as DNA: TGTGCCAGCAGCGTAGGAGCCGAAGGGGGAGAGCAGTACTTC. This codes for CASSVGAEGGEQYF.

This chain joins TRBV5-6 and TRBJ2-5, with 7 positions matching TRBD1. The CDR3 is 16 amino acids. The junction had 5 bases not matched to a gene; V was cut back by 0 bases and J by 0 bases. CDR1 is SGHDT, CDR2 YYEEEE, per germline. CDR3 protein: CASSLVAGGNQETQYF. As DNA, the CDR3 is TGTGCCAGCAGCTTGGTGGCAGGGGGTAACCAAGAGACCCAGTACTTC.

J is TRBJ1-1 and V is TRBV10-3; TRBD1 is a possible D gene (6 bases). The CDR3 spans 14 residues. The germline V and J ends were trimmed by 8 bases and 0 bases, with 13 bases remaining between them. Germline lookup yields CDR1 ENHRY and CDR2 SYGVKD. DNA of the CDR3: TGTGCCATCGGGAGGGGGGGACTGAACACTGAAGCTTTCTTT. It translates to CAIGRGGLNTEAFF.

This chain joins TRBV28 and TRBJ1-5; tentatively, D is TRBD1 (5 bases). There are 14 residues in the CDR3. The V end lost 5 bases, the J end lost 8 bases, and 16 bases lay between the germline ends. Germline loops: CDR1 MDHEN, CDR2 SYDVKM. Here the CDR3 DNA reads TGTGCCAGCAGTCAGCGGGACGTTGGCGAGCCCCAGCATTTT. Translated: CASSQRDVGEPQHF.